This TCR beta chain emerged from a study of shared clonotypes between healthy human individuals. Points from the study as a whole: An effect of sequencing depth on clonotype sharing among donors was expected.

It was CD45RO-negative cells, positively selected for CCR7, that made up naive CD8 cells, with terminally differentiated effector memory CD45RA+ cells excluded. Clones were sequenced by immunoSEQ multiplex PCR, and TCRdb holds only the in-frame ones, with some missing. This sample carries under 850,000 clones, 92% of them seen once, and the ten largest clones take more than 20%. A remark on this clone: The target antigen is unknown.

V dropped 0 bases and J dropped 0 bases, with 6 bases sitting between them. The CDR3 loop spans 15 amino acids. The germline V gene encodes CDR1 MNHEY and CDR2 SMNVEV (reference sequence). This clonotype was sampled from a man under 40 in good health. The sample comprised naive CD8+ T cells sorted from blood. The chain recombines TRBV27 with TRBJ2-4; D perhaps matches TRBD2 (5 bases). As DNA, the CDR3 is TGTGCCAGCAGTTTATCGGACTTAGCCAAAAACATTCAGTACTTC. This sequence encodes CASSLSDLAKNIQYF.